This T cell receptor beta chain was documented in a study of T cells in Graves' hyperthyroidism and ophthalmopathy. This clonotype has at least ten counts. What was amplified from RNA transcripts were TCR beta CDR3 regions. HTBI primers were used for first-round RT-PCR of the TCR CDR3. TCRdb reprocessed the multiplex PCR reads via MiXCR and lists one record per CDR3 protein. The top ten clones hold 13% of a sample with roughly 250,000 distinct CDR3 sequences, about 14% of them seen once. Sequencing was performed on blood. This TCR was sampled from a woman between 40 and 50 years old with Graves' hyperthyroidism that later progressed to Graves' ophthalmopathy.

The CDR3 DNA reads as TGTGCCAGCAGCGTAGTCGCAGCAAATTCACCCCTCCACTTT. It specifies CASSVVAANSPLHF. The chain carries TRBV9 and TRBJ1-6, with D unclear. The V end lost 0 bases, the J end lost 7 bases, and 8 bases lay between the germline ends. In germline, CDR1 is SGDLS, CDR2 YYNGEE. This CDR3 comprises 14 residues.